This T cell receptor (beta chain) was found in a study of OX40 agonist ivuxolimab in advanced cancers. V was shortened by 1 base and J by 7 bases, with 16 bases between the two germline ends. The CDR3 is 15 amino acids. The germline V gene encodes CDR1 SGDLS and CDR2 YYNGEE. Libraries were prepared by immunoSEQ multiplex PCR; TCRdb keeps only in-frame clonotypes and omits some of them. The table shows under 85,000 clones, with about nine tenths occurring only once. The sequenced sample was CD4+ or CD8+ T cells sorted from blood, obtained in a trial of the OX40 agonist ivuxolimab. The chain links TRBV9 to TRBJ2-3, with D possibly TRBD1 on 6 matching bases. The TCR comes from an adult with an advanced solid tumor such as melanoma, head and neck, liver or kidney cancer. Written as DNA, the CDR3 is TGTGCCAGCAGCGTAAGGAGGACAGTTGGGAATACGCAGTATTTT. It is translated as CASSVRRTVGNTQYF.